This TCR beta chain was found in a study of OX40 agonist ivuxolimab in advanced cancers. The ends lost 3 bases at V and 10 bases at J; junction bases unmatched: 8. The CDR3 is 15 residues long. Germline CDR1 and CDR2: SGHRS and YFSETQ. TCRdb's table, derived via immunoSEQ multiplex PCR, lists solely in-frame clones and lacks some. Seen here are 90,000 to 100,000 clones, about nine tenths observed once, and the top ten hold 0.75% to 0.95%. This specimen was CD4+ or CD8+ T cells sorted from blood, taken in a trial of the OX40 agonist ivuxolimab. The chain recombines TRBV5-1 with TRBJ1-6, with TRBD1 matching over 9 bases. This TCR was sampled from an adult with an advanced solid tumor such as melanoma, head and neck, liver or kidney cancer. The CDR3 sequence: CASSSRTGEGSPLHF. In DNA form, the CDR3 reads TGCGCCAGCAGCTCCAGGACAGGGGAGGGCTCACCCCTCCACTTT.